The text below deals with one TCR beta chain. The data were produced by immunoSEQ multiplex PCR, yet TCRdb's version contains in-frame clones alone and is incomplete. The sample includes roughly 76,000 clones, approximately 86% seen only once; the top ten take 2.5% to 3%. The sample belongs to a study of OX40 agonist ivuxolimab in advanced cancers. Trimming cost V 3 bases and J 6 bases, with 15 bases left between them. The V gene's germline CDR1 is SGHNT and CDR2 YYREEE (reference sequence). The CDR3 is made up of 15 amino acids. The genes are TRBV5-4 and TRBJ2-2; D unresolved. The input for sequencing was CD4+ or CD8+ T cells sorted from blood, taken in a trial of the OX40 agonist ivuxolimab. This clonotype was sampled from an adult with an advanced solid tumor such as melanoma, head and neck, liver or kidney cancer. The CDR3 sequence is CASSSLAATAGELFF. The CDR3 DNA is TGTGCCAGCAGCTCTTTGGCCGCCACGGCCGGGGAGCTGTTTTTT.